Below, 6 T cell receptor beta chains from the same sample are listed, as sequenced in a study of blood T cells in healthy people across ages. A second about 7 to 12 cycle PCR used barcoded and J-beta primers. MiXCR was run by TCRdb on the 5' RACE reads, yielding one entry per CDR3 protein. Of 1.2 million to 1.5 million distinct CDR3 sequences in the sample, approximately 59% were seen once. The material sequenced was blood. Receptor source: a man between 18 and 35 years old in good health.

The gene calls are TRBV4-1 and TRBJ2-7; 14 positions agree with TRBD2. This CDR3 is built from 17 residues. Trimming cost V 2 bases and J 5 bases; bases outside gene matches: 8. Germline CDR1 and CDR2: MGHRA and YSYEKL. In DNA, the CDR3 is TGCGCCAGCAGCCAACTTGACGGACTAGCGGGAGGTGACGAGCAGTACTTC. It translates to CASSQLDGLAGGDEQYF.

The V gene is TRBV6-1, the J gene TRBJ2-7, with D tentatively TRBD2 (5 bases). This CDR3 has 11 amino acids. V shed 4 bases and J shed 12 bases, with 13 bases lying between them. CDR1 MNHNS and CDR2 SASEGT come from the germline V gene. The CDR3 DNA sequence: TGTGCCAGCAGTGCGGTGGGAGCGAGGTACTTC. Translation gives CASSAVGARYF.

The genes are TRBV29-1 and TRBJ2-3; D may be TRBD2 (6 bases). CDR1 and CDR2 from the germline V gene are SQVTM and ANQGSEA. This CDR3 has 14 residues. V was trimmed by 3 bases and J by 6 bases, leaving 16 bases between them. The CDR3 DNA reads TGCAGCGTTGATGGTTTGTGGGAGGAGGATACGCAGTATTTT. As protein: CSVDGLWEEDTQYF.

The CDR3 DNA follows: TGTGCCAGCCTAAATCCCGGGGTGAACACCGGGGAGCTGTTTTTT. It translates to CASLNPGVNTGELFF. The chain joins TRBV6-1 to TRBJ2-2, with a weak D call TRBD2 (5 bases). The CDR3 sequence is 15 residues long. Germline CDR1 reads MNHNS; CDR2 reads SASEGT. V was cut by 8 bases and J by 1 base, with 14 bases left in between.

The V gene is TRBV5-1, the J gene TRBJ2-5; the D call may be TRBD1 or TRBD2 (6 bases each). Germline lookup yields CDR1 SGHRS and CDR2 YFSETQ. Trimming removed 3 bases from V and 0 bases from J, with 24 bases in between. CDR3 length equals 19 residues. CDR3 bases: TGCGCCAGCAGCTCGGGGGCCGGGGCTCCCCACTTGTACCAAGAGACCCAGTACTTC. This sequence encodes CASSSGAGAPHLYQETQYF.

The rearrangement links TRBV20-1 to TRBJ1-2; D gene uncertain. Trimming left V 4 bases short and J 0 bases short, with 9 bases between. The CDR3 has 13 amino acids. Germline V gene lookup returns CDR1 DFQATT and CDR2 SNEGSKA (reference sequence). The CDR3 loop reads CSATKDSNYGYTF. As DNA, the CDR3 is TGCAGTGCTACCAAGGACTCTAACTATGGCTACACCTTC.